This TCR beta chain was identified during a study of T cell changes during pregnancy in multiple sclerosis. Here immunoSEQ multiplex PCR was the method, and the copy in TCRdb shows in-frame clones only, minus some. The repertoire has tens of thousands of clones, approximately 90% of them found once; the top ten carry more than 5%. Germline CDR1 SEHNR, CDR2 FQNEAQ (reference sequence). Deletions cut 4 bases from V and 5 bases from J, with 14 bases between. There are 15 residues in the CDR3. The receptor's source is a female donor with multiple sclerosis, enrolled in a pregnancy study. Sequenced here: CD8+ T cells from peripheral blood mononuclear cells, sampled before pregnancy. The chain couples TRBV7-9 to TRBJ2-2, with D uncertain. CDR3 coding DNA: TGTGCCAGCAGCTCGGTAACTAATAAAACCGGGGAGCTGTTTTTT. It yields the protein CASSSVTNKTGELFF.